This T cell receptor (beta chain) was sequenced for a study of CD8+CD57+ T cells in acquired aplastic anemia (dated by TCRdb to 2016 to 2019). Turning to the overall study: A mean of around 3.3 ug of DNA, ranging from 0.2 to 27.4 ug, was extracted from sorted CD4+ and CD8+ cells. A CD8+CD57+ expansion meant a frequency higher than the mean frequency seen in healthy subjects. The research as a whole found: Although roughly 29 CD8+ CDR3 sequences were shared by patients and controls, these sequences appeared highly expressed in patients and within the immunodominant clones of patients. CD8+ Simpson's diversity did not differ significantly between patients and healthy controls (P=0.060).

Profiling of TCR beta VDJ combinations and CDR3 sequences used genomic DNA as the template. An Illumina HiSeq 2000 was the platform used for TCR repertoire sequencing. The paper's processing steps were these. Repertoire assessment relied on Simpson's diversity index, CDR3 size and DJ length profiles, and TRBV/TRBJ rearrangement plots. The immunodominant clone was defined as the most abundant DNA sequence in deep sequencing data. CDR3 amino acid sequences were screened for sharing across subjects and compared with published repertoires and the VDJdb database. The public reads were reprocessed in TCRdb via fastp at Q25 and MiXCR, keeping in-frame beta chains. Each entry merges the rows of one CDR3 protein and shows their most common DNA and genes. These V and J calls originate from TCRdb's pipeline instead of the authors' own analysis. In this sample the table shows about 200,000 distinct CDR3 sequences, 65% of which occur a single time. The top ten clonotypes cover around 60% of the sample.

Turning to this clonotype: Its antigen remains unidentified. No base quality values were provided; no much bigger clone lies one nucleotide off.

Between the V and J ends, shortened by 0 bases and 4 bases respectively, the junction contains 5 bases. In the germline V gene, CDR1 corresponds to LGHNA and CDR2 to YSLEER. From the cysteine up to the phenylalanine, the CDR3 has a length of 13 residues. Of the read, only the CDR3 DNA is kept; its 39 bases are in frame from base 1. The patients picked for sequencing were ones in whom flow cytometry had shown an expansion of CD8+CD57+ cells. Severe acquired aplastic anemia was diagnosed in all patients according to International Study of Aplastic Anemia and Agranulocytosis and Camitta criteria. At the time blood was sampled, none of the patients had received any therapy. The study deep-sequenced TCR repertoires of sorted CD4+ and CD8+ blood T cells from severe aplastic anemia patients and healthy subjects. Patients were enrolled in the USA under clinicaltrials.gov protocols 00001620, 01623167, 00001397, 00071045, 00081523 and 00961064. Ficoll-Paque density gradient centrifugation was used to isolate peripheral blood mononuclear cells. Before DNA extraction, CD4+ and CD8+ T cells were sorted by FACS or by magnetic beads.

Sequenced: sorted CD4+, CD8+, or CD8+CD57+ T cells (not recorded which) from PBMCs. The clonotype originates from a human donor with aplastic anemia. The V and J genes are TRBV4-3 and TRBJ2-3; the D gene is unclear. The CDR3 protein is CASSQDGADTQYF. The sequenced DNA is TGCGCCAGCAGCCAAGATGGGGCAGATACGCAGTATTTT.